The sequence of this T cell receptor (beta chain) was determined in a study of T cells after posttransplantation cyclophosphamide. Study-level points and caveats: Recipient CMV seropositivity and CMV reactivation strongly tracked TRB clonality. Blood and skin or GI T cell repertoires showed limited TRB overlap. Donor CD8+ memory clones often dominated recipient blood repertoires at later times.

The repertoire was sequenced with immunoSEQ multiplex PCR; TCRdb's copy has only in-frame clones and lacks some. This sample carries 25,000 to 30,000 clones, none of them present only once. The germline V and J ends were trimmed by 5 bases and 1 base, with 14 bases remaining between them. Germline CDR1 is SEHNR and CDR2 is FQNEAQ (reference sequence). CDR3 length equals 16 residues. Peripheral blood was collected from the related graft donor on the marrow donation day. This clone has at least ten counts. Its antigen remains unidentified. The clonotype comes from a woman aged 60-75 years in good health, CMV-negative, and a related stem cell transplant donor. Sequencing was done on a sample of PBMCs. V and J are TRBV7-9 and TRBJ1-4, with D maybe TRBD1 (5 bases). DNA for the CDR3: TGTGCCAGCAGCCCCTTCGGGAGGGGAACTAATGAAAAACTGTTTTTT. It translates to CASSPFGRGTNEKLFF.